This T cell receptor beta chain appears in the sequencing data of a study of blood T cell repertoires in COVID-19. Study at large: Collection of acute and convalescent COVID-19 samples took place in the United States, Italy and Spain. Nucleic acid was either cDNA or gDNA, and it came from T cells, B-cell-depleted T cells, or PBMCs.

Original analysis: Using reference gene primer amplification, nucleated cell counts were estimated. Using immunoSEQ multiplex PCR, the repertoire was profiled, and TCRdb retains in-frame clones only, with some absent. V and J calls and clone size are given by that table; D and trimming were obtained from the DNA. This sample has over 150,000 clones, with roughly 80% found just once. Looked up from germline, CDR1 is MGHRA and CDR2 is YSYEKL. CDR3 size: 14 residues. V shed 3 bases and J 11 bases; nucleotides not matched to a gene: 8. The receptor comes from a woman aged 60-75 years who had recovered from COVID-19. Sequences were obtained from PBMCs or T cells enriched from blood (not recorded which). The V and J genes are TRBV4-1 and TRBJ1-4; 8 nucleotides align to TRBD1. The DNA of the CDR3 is TGCGCCAGCAGCCATCTCGGACAGGGAGTTAAACTGTTTTTT. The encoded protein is CASSHLGQGVKLFF.